The 24 T cell receptor beta chains in this list originate from one sample, sequenced in a study of early T cells in non-severe SARS-CoV-2 infection (dated by TCRdb to 2020 to 2023). Libraries were constructed by 5' RACE. Sequenced using a NextSeq 500. TCRdb passed the public sequencing reads through fastp at Q25 and MiXCR, retaining productive beta sequences. Each CDR3 protein appears once, grouped with its most common genes and DNA. The sample yields almost 30,000 distinct CDR3 sequences; more than 5% were counted once. More than 10% of the sample is taken by the ten largest. What was sequenced was whole blood. These receptors all stem from an adult who was a healthcare worker with PCR-confirmed SARS-CoV-2 infection or an uninfected control (not recorded which).

This chain connects TRBV20-1 to TRBJ2-7, with 10 bases lining up with TRBD2. This CDR3 contains 18 residues. V lost 3 bases, J lost 2 bases, and 16 bases stayed unmatched. From germline, CDR1 is DFQATT and CDR2 SNEGSKA (reference sequence). The CDR3 nucleotides are TGCAGTGCTAGGGAACCTTCTAGCGGGAGAACCGCCACCTACGAGCAGTACTTC. Amino acids: CSAREPSSGRTATYEQYF.

With respect to this clonotype: This clone may be a read error of a much larger clone one base away. The J gene is TRBJ1-5, the V gene TRBV29-1; tentative D call: TRBD1 (5 bases). Trimming stripped 3 bases from V and 9 bases from J, with 15 bases between. This CDR3 comprises 13 residues. Germline CDR1 and CDR2: SQVTM and ANQGSEA. DNA of the CDR3: TGCAGCGTTGATTTGGGGGTAGGGCGGCCCCAGCATTTT. Its protein product is CSVDLGVGRPQHF.

This clonotype was seen repeatedly, ten times or more. The chain has TRBV20-1 and TRBJ2-7, with 10 bases that match TRBD2. The CDR3 contains 15 residues. The J segment lost 4 bases and the V segment lost 0 bases, leaving 6 bases of the junction unmatched. Germline V gene data show CDR1 as DFQATT and CDR2 as SNEGSKA (reference sequence). The DNA for the CDR3 is TGCAGTGCTAGAGATTCTTGGACTAGCGGATACGAGCAGTACTTC. This sequence encodes CSARDSWTSGYEQYF.

This clonotype was recorded at least ten times. This rearrangement joins TRBV4-3 to TRBJ1-2; no clear D gene. The CDR3 has 16 amino acids. Germline CDR1 LGHNA, CDR2 YSLEER. V lost 0 bases and J lost 8, with 19 bases in between. CDR3 loop: CASSQDRWTDSWGYTF. CDR3 in DNA: TGCGCCAGCAGCCAAGATAGATGGACGGACTCTTGGGGCTACACCTTC.

The V and J genes are TRBV6-5 and TRBJ2-5, with TRBD1 matching over 9 bases. The CDR3 runs 14 residues. Germline V gene data show CDR1 as MNHEY and CDR2 as SVGAGI. V was pared by 5 bases and J by 2 bases, with 3 bases of the junction left unmatched. The CDR3, as DNA: TGTGCCAGCAGTCAGGACAGGGGACAAGAGACCCAGTACTTC. Translating gives CASSQDRGQETQYF.

This clonotype was counted between two and nine times. V is TRBV11-2 and J is TRBJ2-1; D is undetermined. In germline, CDR1 is SGHAT, CDR2 FQNNGV. This CDR3 contains 16 residues. Deletions cut 1 base from V and 5 bases from J, with 15 bases between. DNA for the CDR3: TGTGCCAGCAGCTTAGTGTTGTTTGGGAAGAACAATGAGCAGTTCTTC. Protein sequence: CASSLVLFGKNNEQFF.

This clonotype has only a few counts. The gene calls are TRBV19 and TRBJ1-5; weak D call: TRBD1 (5 bases). V lost 6 bases, J lost 5 bases, and 14 bases lay in between. Germline assignment: CDR1 LNHDA and CDR2 SQIVND (reference sequence). The length of the CDR3 is 14 residues. In nucleotides, the CDR3 is TGTGCCAGTAGACGATCAGGGTACGATCAGCCCCAGCATTTT. Its translation is CASRRSGYDQPQHF.

In this sample, this clonotype turned up many times. This chain links TRBV5-1 with TRBJ2-2; 11 positions match TRBD2. Per the germline V gene, CDR1 is SGHRS and CDR2 is YFSETQ. The CDR3 consists of 16 residues. V shed 4 bases, J shed 5 bases, and the junction held 7 bases outside the gene matches. In nucleotides, the CDR3 is TGCGCCAGCAGCCGCACCTTAGCGGGAGGGACCGGGGAGCTGTTTTTT. It yields the protein CASSRTLAGGTGELFF.

This clonotype was counted between two and nine times. The gene calls are TRBV11-2 and TRBJ2-1; D gene ambiguous. Per the germline V gene, CDR1 is SGHAT and CDR2 is FQNNGV. The V end lost 5 bases, the J end lost 7 bases, and 9 bases lay between the germline ends. The CDR3 runs 12 residues. CDR3 bases: TGTGCCAGCAGCCGGAGCCGTAATGAGCAGTTCTTC. This gives the protein CASSRSRNEQFF.

This clonotype was counted a few times. This chain joins TRBV7-2 and TRBJ1-2; D ambiguous. Trimming removed 3 bases from V and 0 bases from J, with 17 bases in between. Germline loops: CDR1 SGHTA, CDR2 FQGNSA. This CDR3 spans 17 amino acids. The CDR3 nucleotides are TGTGCCAGCAGCTTCAAACCGGGGATCAAAGCTAACTATGGCTACACCTTC. It specifies CASSFKPGIKANYGYTF. The full variable domain, rest sourced from reference TRBV7-2 and TRBJ1-2, is GAGVSQSPSNKVTEKGKDVELRCDPISGHTALYWYRQSLGQGLEFLIYFQGNSAPDKSGLPSDRFSAERTGGSVSTLTIQRTQQEDSAVYLCASSFKPGIKANYGYTFGSGTRLTVV.

J is TRBJ2-1 and V is TRBV28, with TRBD1 matching over 8 bases. From germline, CDR1 is MDHEN and CDR2 SYDVKM. This CDR3 contains 13 residues. Trimming took 6 bases from V and 6 from J; bases not matched to a gene: 4. DNA of the CDR3: TGTGCCAGCAGATCCACAGGGGGCAATGAGCAGTTCTTC. Translating gives CASRSTGGNEQFF.

On this clonotype: This may arise from a read error, as a much more abundant clone is one base away. The CDR3 ends on some other residue instead of the conserved phenylalanine or tryptophan, so this is likely a read error. The V call is TRBV5-1, the J call TRBJ1-3; the D is unclear. CDR1 is SGHRS, CDR2 YFSETQ, per germline. This CDR3 contains 14 residues. The V end lost 7 bases, the J end lost 0 bases, and 11 bases lay between the germline ends. The CDR3 loop reads CASWEGGSGNTIYL. The CDR3 DNA reads as TGCGCCAGCTGGGAGGGAGGCTCTGGAAACACCATATATTTA.

There are a few counts of this clonotype. J is TRBJ2-2 and V is TRBV4-2; no clear D. V was trimmed by 0 bases and J by 5 bases, leaving 7 bases between them. The CDR3 loop spans 14 amino acids. The V gene's germline CDR1 is LGHNA and CDR2 YNFKEQ. The CDR3 protein is CASSQDFLTGELFF. In DNA form, the CDR3 reads TGTGCCAGCAGCCAAGATTTTCTTACCGGGGAGCTGTTTTTT.

This clonotype was detected ten times or more. The chain recombines TRBV4-2 with TRBJ2-7; 10 bases are shared with TRBD2. The length of the CDR3 is 15 residues. V shed 4 bases, J shed 1 base, and the junction held 4 bases outside the gene matches. Germline lookup yields CDR1 LGHNA and CDR2 YNFKEQ. CDR3 nucleotides: TGTGCCAGCAGCCCGGAACTAGCGGGATCCTACGAGCAGTACTTC. This encodes CASSPELAGSYEQYF.

This clonotype appeared a few times. The chain joins TRBV12-3 or TRBV12-4 to TRBJ1-1, with 10 bases matching TRBD1. J was trimmed by 11 bases and V by 6 bases; bases with no gene match: 15. The CDR3 covers 15 residues. The CDR3 is CASRPGQGRSDPAFF. Here the CDR3 DNA reads TGTGCCAGCAGGCCGGGACAGGGGCGTTCCGATCCCGCTTTCTTT.

This clonotype was observed at least ten times. The genes are TRBV30 and TRBJ2-7; 10 nucleotides align to TRBD1. The V gene's germline CDR1 is GTSNPN and CDR2 SVGIG (reference sequence). J was trimmed by 6 bases and V by 2 bases; bases with no gene match: 1. There are 12 residues in the CDR3. The CDR3 protein is CAWSRDRGEQYF. CDR3 DNA: TGTGCCTGGAGTAGGGACAGGGGCGAGCAGTACTTC.

This clonotype was detected only a few times. The chain carries TRBV11-3 and TRBJ2-3, with TRBD2 matching over 10 bases. The germline V gene has CDR1 SGHNT and CDR2 YENEEA. The CDR3 is made up of 16 amino acids. Unmatched junction bases numbered 2, after V lost 1 base and J lost 1 base. The CDR3 loop reads CASSLGTSGRTDTQYF. The CDR3 DNA sequence: TGTGCCAGCAGCTTAGGGACTAGCGGCCGCACAGATACGCAGTATTTT.

The sample holds a few counts of this clonotype. The V call is TRBV29-1, the J call TRBJ2-3, with TRBD1 identical over 9 bases. J lost 5 bases, V lost 5 bases, and 5 bases had no gene match. Germline-derived CDR1 and CDR2 are SQVTM and ANQGSEA. CDR3 length: 13 amino acids. The CDR3 protein is CSVSGQGGDTQYF. In nucleotides, the CDR3 is TGCAGCGTTTCGGGACAGGGTGGAGATACGCAGTATTTT.

About this clonotype: A read error is possible here, since a much larger clone lies one base away. The chain carries TRBV12-3 or TRBV12-4 and TRBJ2-7; tentative D call: TRBD1 (6 bases). The CDR3 is made up of 12 amino acids. CDR3 bases: TGTGTCAGCTCTGACAGGACAAACGAGCAGTACTTC. This translates into CVSSDRTNEQYF.

The table lists this clonotype with many counts. The chain is built from TRBV11-2 and TRBJ2-7, with D possibly TRBD1 on 5 matching bases. The length of the CDR3 is 13 residues. Looked up from germline, CDR1 is SGHAT and CDR2 is FQNNGV. V was cut by 5 bases and J by 3 bases, with 11 bases left in between. This chain's CDR3 is CASSTDTGYEQYF. In DNA, the CDR3 is TGTGCCAGCAGCACGGACACCGGCTACGAGCAGTACTTC.

As concerns this clonotype: A read error may be the cause here, since a much bigger clone is one base away. This chain links TRBV29-1 with TRBJ2-5, with D hard to call. This CDR3 has 11 residues. Germline loops: CDR1 SQVTM, CDR2 ANQGSEA. The DNA for the CDR3 is TGCTGCGTTGATTTGGCGGAGACCCAGTACTTC. Amino acid sequence: CCVDLAETQYF.

This clonotype occurred many times. The J gene is TRBJ2-1, the V gene TRBV7-9; either TRBD1 or TRBD2 may fit D (5 bases each). V lost 4 bases to trimming and J lost 1 base, with 8 bases between them. Germline lookup yields CDR1 SEHNR and CDR2 FQNEAQ (reference sequence). This CDR3 is 14 amino acids long. CDR3 DNA: TGTGCCAGCAGCTGGGACGGATCCTACAATGAGCAGTTCTTC. Protein sequence: CASSWDGSYNEQFF.

This clonotype was detected many times. V usage is TRBV6-1 and J usage is TRBJ1-2, with D possibly matching TRBD1 (6 bases). Per the germline V gene, CDR1 is MNHNS and CDR2 is SASEGT. This CDR3 has 15 residues. Trimming shortened V by 6 bases and J by 4 bases, and 18 bases separated the two germline ends. CDR3 nucleotides: TGTGCCAGCAGCCACAAGCTACAGGGATCCTATGGCTACACCTTC. This sequence encodes CASSHKLQGSYGYTF.

This sequence joins TRBV12-3 or TRBV12-4 and TRBJ2-2, with 10 bases matching TRBD1. Trimming cost V 6 bases and J 0 bases; bases outside gene matches: 1. This CDR3 is built from 15 residues. CDR3 region: CASRGQGTNTGELFF. CDR3 nucleotides: TGTGCCAGCAGGGGACAGGGGACGAACACCGGGGAGCTGTTTTTT.